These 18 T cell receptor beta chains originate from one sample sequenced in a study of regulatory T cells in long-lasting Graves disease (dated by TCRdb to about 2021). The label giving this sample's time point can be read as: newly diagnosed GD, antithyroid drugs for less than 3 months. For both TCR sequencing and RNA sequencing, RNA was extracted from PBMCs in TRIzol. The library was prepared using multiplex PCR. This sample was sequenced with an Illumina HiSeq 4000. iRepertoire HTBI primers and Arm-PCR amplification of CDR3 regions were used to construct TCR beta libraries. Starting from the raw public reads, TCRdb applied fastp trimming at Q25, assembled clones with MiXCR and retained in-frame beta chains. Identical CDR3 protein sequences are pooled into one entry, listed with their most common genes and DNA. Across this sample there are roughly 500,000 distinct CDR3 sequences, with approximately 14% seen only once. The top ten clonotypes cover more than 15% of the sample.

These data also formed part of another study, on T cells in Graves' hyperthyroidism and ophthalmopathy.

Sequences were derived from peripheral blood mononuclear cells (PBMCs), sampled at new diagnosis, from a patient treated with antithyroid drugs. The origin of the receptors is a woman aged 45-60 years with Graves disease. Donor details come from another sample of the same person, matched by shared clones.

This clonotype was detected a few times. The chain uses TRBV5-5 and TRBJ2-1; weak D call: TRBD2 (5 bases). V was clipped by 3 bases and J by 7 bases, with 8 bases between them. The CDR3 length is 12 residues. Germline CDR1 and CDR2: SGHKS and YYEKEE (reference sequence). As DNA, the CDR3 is TGTGCCAGCAGCTCTAGCCTTAATGAGCAGTTCTTC. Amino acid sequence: CASSSSLNEQFF.

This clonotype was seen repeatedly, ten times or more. In DNA form, the CDR3 reads TGTGCCAGCAGCTTAGGCCGACAGGACCATGGCTACACCTTC. Protein sequence: CASSLGRQDHGYTF. The gene calls are TRBV13 and TRBJ1-2; maybe TRBD1 (6 bases). Trimming left V 0 bases short and J 6 bases short, with 11 bases between. CDR1 PRHDT and CDR2 FYEKMQ come from the germline V gene (reference sequence). The CDR3 spans 14 residues. Together with reference TRBV13 and TRBJ1-2, the CDR3 gives the full variable domain: AAGVIQSPRHLIKEKRETATLKCYPIPRHDTVYWYQQGPGQDPQFLISFYEKMQSDKGSIPDRFSAQQFSDYHSELNMSSLELGDSALYFCASSLGRQDHGYTFGSGTRLTVV.

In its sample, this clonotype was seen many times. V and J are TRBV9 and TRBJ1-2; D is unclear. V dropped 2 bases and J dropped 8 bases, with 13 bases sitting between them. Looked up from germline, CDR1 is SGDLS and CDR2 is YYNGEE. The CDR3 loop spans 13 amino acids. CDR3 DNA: TGTGCCAGCAGCGTTGGAGGGATCGGCGGCTACACCTTC. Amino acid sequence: CASSVGGIGGYTF.

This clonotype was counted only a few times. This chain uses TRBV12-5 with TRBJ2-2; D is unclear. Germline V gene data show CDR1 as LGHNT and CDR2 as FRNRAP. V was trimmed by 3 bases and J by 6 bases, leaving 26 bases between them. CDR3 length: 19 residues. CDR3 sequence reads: CASGFSRGQSLSVAGELFF. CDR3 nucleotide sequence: TGTGCTAGTGGTTTCTCACGCGGCCAAAGCTTGTCTGTAGCCGGGGAGCTGTTTTTT.

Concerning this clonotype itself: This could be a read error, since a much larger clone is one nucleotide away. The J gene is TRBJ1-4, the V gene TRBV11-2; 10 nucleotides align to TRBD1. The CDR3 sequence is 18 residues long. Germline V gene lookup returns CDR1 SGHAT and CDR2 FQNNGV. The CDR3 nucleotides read TGTGCCTGCAGCTACCGGGACAGGGGAGGTTGGCCTAATGAAAAACTGTTTTTT. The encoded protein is CACSYRDRGGWPNEKLFF. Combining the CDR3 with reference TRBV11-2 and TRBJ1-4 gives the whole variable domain EAGVAQSPRYKIIEKRQSVAFWCNPISGHATLYWYQQILGQGPKLLIQFQNNGVVDDSQLPKDRFSAERLKGVDSTLKIQPAKLEDSAVYLCACSYRDRGGWPNEKLFFGSGTQLSVL.

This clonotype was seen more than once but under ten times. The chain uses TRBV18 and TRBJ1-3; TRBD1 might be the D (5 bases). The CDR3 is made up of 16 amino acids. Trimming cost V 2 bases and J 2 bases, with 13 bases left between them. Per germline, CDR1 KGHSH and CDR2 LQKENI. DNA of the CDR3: TGTGCCAGCTCACCAACCGAGACAGTAGCTGGAAACACCATATATTTT. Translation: CASSPTETVAGNTIYF.

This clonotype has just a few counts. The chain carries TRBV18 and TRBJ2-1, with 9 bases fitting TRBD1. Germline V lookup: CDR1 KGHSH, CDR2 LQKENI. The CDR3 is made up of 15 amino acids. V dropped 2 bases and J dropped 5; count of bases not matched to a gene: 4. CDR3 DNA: TGTGCCAGCTCACCAGGGGGACAGGGTAACAATGAGCAGTTCTTC. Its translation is CASSPGGQGNNEQFF.

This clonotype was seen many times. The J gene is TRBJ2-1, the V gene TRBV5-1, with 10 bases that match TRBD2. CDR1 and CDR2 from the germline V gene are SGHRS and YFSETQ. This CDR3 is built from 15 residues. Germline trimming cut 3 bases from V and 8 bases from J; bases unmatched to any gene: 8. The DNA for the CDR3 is TGCGCCAGCAGCTCCGGGACTAGCGTTTTGGATGAGCAGTTCTTC. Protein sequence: CASSSGTSVLDEQFF.

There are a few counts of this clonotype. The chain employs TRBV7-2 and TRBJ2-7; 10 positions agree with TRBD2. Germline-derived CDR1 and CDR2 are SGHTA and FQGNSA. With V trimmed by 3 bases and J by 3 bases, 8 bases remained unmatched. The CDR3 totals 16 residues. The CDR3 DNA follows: TGTGCCAGCAGCTTTTCGGCGCTAGCGGGAGTCTACGAGCAGTACTTC. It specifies CASSFSALAGVYEQYF. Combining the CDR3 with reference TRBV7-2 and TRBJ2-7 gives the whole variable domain GAGVSQSPSNKVTEKGKDVELRCDPISGHTALYWYRQSLGQGLEFLIYFQGNSAPDKSGLPSDRFSAERTGGSVSTLTIQRTQQEDSAVYLCASSFSALAGVYEQYFGPGTRLTVT.

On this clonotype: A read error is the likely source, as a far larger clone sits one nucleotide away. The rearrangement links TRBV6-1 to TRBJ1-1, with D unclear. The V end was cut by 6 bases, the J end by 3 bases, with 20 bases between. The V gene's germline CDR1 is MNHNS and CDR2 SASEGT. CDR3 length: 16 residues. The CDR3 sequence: CASRYSGVVVDTEAFF. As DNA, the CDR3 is TGTGCCAGCAGGTATTCCGGCGTCGTGGTGGACACTGAAGCTTTCTTT.

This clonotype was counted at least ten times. DNA for the CDR3: TGTGCCAGCAGTGATACGGGGAATAATTCACCCCTCCACTTT. It is translated as CASSDTGNNSPLHF. V is TRBV2 and J is TRBJ1-6; D unresolved. The CDR3 consists of 14 residues. The germline gives CDR1 SNHLY, CDR2 FYNNEI. Between the trimmed V and J ends, which lost 3 bases and 5 bases, there was a span of 8 bases.

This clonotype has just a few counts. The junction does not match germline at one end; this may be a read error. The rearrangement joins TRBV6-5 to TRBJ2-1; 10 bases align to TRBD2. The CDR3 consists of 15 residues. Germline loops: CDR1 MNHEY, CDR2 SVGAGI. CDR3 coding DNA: TGTACCAGCAGTTCCCCGGGTAGCGGGAGGCTTAGGCAGTTCTTC. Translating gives CTSSSPGSGRLRQFF.

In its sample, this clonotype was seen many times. CDR3 residues: CAWSVRPYGEQFF. CDR3 sequence (DNA): TGTGCCTGGAGTGTACGTCCCTACGGTGAGCAGTTCTTC. This chain joins TRBV30 and TRBJ2-5; no reliable D call. The J call may not be correct, given that the DNA end is closer to TRBJ2-1. The germline V gene encodes CDR1 GTSNPN and CDR2 SVGIG (reference sequence). The CDR3 is 13 residues long.

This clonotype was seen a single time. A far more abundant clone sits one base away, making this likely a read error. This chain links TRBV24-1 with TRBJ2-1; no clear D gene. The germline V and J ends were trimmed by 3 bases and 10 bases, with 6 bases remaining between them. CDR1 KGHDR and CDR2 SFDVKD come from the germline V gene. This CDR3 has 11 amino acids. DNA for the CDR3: TGTGCCACCAGTGATAGCCGGGAGCAGTTCTTC. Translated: CATSDSREQFF.

The CDR3: CASSSVGTLGAYEQYF. CDR3 DNA: TGTGCCAGCAGTTCGGTTGGGACCTTAGGAGCCTACGAGCAGTACTTC. V gene TRBV28 combines with J gene TRBJ2-7; D assignment may be TRBD1 or TRBD2 (5 bases each). The V gene lost 4 bases and the J gene lost 2 bases, with 18 bases spanning the gap. This CDR3 has 16 residues. Germline CDR1 reads MDHEN; CDR2 reads SYDVKM.

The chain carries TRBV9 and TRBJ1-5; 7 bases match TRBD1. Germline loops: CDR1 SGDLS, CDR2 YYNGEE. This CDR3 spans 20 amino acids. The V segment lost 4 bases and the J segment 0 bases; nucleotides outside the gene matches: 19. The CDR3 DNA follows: TGTGCCAGCAGCCCCCTTCGGGCAGGGGGGACATCCTATAGCAATCAGCCCCAGCATTTT. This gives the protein CASSPLRAGGTSYSNQPQHF. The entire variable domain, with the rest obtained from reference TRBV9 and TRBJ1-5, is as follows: DSGVTQTPKHLITATGQRVTLRCSPRSGDLSVYWYQQSLDQGLQFLIQYYNGEERAKGNILERFSAQQFPDLHSELNLSSLELGDSALYFCASSPLRAGGTSYSNQPQHFGDGTRLSIL.

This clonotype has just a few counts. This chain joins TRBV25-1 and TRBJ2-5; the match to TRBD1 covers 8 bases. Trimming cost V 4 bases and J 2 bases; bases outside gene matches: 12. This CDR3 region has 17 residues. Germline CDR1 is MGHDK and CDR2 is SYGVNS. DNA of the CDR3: TGTGCCAGCAGTGCTTGGTCCCGGGACAGGATTCAAGAGACCCAGTACTTC. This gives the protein CASSAWSRDRIQETQYF.

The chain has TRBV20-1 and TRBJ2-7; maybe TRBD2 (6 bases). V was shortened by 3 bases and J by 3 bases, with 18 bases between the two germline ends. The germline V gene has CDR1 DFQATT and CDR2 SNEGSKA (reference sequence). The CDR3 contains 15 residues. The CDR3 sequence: CSASRRASLHYEQYF. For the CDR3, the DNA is TGCAGTGCTAGCAGGAGGGCCAGCCTCCACTACGAGCAGTACTTC.